The 25 T cell receptor beta chains below were found in one sample sequenced in a study of T cell responses to AZD1222 COVID-19 vaccine. Produced via immunoSEQ multiplex PCR; TCRdb's table is partial and in-frame only. The table includes some 120,000 clones, approximately 90% detected once. The input for sequencing was peripheral blood, taken on day 0 of AZD1222 vaccination. The receptors were gathered from an adult in good health.

The V gene is TRBV5-1, the J gene TRBJ2-3; perhaps TRBD1 as D (5 bases). The CDR3 spans 16 residues. Germline lookup yields CDR1 SGHRS and CDR2 YFSETQ. Trimming left V 0 bases short and J 4 bases short, with 15 bases between. The CDR3 sequence: CASSLDGRVLPDTQYF. CDR3 coding DNA: TGCGCCAGCAGCTTGGACGGCAGGGTGTTACCAGATACGCAGTATTTT.

This chain links TRBV18 with TRBJ2-6; possibly TRBD1 for D (5 bases). The V end was cut by 2 bases, the J end by 2 bases, with 13 bases between. CDR1 is KGHSH and CDR2 is LQKENI in the germline V gene. This CDR3 spans 17 amino acids. Here the CDR3 DNA reads TGTGCCAGCTCACCAAGGCCCCAGGGTGCTGGGGCCAACGTCCTGACTTTC. Amino acid sequence: CASSPRPQGAGANVLTF.

This sequence joins TRBV3-1 (or the pseudogene TRBV3-2) and TRBJ2-1, with D possibly being TRBD2 (5 bases). Germline CDR1 is LGHDT and CDR2 is YNNKEL (reference sequence). V lost 4 bases and J 10 bases, leaving 11 bases between the germline ends. The CDR3 length is 12 residues. The CDR3 coding sequence is TGTGCCAGCAGCCGGATAGCGTCGGAGCAGTTCTTC. Translating it yields CASSRIASEQFF.

The rearrangement uses TRBV5-1 and TRBJ2-7; 7 bases fit TRBD1. Unmatched junction bases numbered 6, after V lost 0 bases and J lost 6 bases. CDR3 length: 14 amino acids. In germline, CDR1 is SGHRS, CDR2 YFSETQ. CDR3 in amino acids: CASSLGQGRTEQYF. CDR3 in DNA: TGCGCCAGCAGCTTGGGACAGGGTAGGACCGAGCAGTACTTC.

The chain recombines TRBV4-2 with TRBJ1-5, with 7 bases matching TRBD1. CDR1 LGHNA and CDR2 YNFKEQ come from the germline V gene. The CDR3 is 16 residues long. Trimming cost V 4 bases and J 5 bases; bases outside gene matches: 11. The CDR3: CASSLGDREADQPQHF. In DNA, the CDR3 is TGTGCCAGCAGCCTTGGAGACAGGGAGGCGGATCAGCCCCAGCATTTT.

The chain is built from TRBV7-7 and TRBJ1-4; D is unresolved. V lost 2 bases, J lost 8 bases, and 15 bases lay in between. CDR1 SSHAT and CDR2 FNYEAQ come from the germline V gene (reference sequence). This CDR3 has 15 residues. As DNA, the CDR3 is TGTGCCAGCAGCTTAACGGGGAGGTCGGAGGAAAAACTGTTTTTT. Protein: CASSLTGRSEEKLFF.

The rearrangement uses TRBV5-1 and TRBJ1-1; TRBD1 might be the D (5 bases). From germline, CDR1 is SGHRS and CDR2 YFSETQ. Trimming removed 2 bases from V and 1 base from J, with 6 bases in between. The CDR3 covers 13 residues. The CDR3: CASSFGANTEAFF. The CDR3 region has the DNA TGCGCCAGCAGCTTCGGGGCGAACACTGAAGCTTTCTTT.

CDR3 in DNA: TGTGCCAGCATTCAAGAAGGGGGTGGAGAGACCCAGTACTTC. Translation: CASIQEGGGETQYF. The genes are TRBV2 and TRBJ2-5; a weak D match, TRBD1 (6 bases). The CDR3 totals 14 residues. The ends were cut back, 7 bases at V and 4 bases at J, with 16 bases in the middle. Germline V gene data show CDR1 as SNHLY and CDR2 as FYNNEI.

The chain links TRBV6-2 or TRBV6-3 to TRBJ1-5; possible D gene TRBD1, 6 bases. Trimming took 4 bases from V and 4 from J, leaving 14 bases between them. The CDR3 covers 15 residues. CDR1 and CDR2 from the germline V gene are MNHEY and SVGEGT. The CDR3 is CASSSGQFWNQPQHF. In DNA, the CDR3 is TGTGCCAGCAGTTCCGGACAGTTTTGGAATCAGCCCCAGCATTTT.

The V and J genes are TRBV27 and TRBJ1-1; TRBD1 might be the D (6 bases). CDR3 length: 12 amino acids. Trimming stripped 6 bases from V and 1 base from J, with 6 bases between. Germline values: CDR1 MNHEY, CDR2 SMNVEV (reference sequence). The CDR3 spells CASSRGNTEAFF. CDR3 coding DNA: TGTGCCAGCAGCAGGGGGAACACTGAAGCTTTCTTT.

This clone was counted a single time. V gene TRBV24-1 combines with J gene TRBJ2-5; D remains unclear. CDR1 KGHDR and CDR2 SFDVKD come from the germline V gene. The CDR3 contains 13 residues. Trimming left V 5 bases short and J 4 bases short, with 10 bases between. This CDR3 is CATSGLPGETQYF. DNA of the CDR3: TGTGCCACCAGTGGACTCCCCGGAGAGACCCAGTACTTC.

V usage is TRBV27 and J usage is TRBJ2-3; D gene uncertain. The CDR3 totals 14 residues. Between the trimmed V and J ends, which lost 5 bases and 5 bases, there was a span of 14 bases. Per germline, CDR1 MNHEY and CDR2 SMNVEV (reference sequence). The DNA for the CDR3 is TGTGCCAGCAGTCCGCTAGGGCCCGGAGATACGCAGTATTTT. Translated: CASSPLGPGDTQYF.

The gene calls are TRBV7-9 and TRBJ1-2, with 10 bases matching TRBD1. CDR1 is SEHNR, CDR2 FQNEAQ, per germline (reference sequence). Trimming at V came to 7 bases and at J to 5 bases, leaving 7 bases not matched to a gene. The CDR3 is 14 amino acids. The CDR3 region is CASTPPGQGYGYTF. CDR3 nucleotides: TGTGCCAGCACCCCACCGGGACAGGGGTATGGCTACACCTTC.

V and J are TRBV6-5 and TRBJ2-3; 7 bases match TRBD1. The CDR3 totals 13 residues. J was trimmed by 2 bases and V by 11 bases; bases with no gene match: 7. The germline CDR1 and CDR2 sequences are MNHEY and SVGAGI. The CDR3 DNA sequence: TGTGCCTCCCGGGACAGAGTCACAGATACGCAGTATTTT. It codes for CASRDRVTDTQYF.

The chain is built from TRBV5-1 and TRBJ2-1; TRBD2 matches 8 bases. Germline trimming cut 0 bases from V and 8 bases from J; bases unmatched to any gene: 10. CDR3 size: 16 residues. The germline V gene has CDR1 SGHRS and CDR2 YFSETQ. DNA of the CDR3: TGCGCCAGCAGCTTGGGTGGTGGTAGCGGGATGTATGAGCAGTTCTTC. Its protein product is CASSLGGGSGMYEQFF.

The rearrangement joins TRBV5-1 to TRBJ1-2, with 7 bases that match TRBD1. The trim removed 2 bases at V and 4 bases at J, leaving 2 bases unmatched. Per germline, CDR1 SGHRS and CDR2 YFSETQ. CDR3 size: 13 residues. CDR3 nucleotide sequence: TGCGCCAGCAGCTTAGGGGGCCCCTATGGCTACACCTTC. This codes for CASSLGGPYGYTF. The full variable domain, in which reference TRBV5-1 and TRBJ1-2 provide the parts outside the CDR3, is KAGVTQTPRYLIKTRGQQVTLSCSPISGHRSVSWYQQTPGQGLQFLFEYFSETQRNKGNFPGRFSGRQFSNSRSEMNVSTLELGDSALYLCASSLGGPYGYTFGSGTRLTVV.

The rearrangement links TRBV6-5 to TRBJ2-1, with 8 bases lining up with TRBD1. CDR3 size: 13 residues. Germline loops: CDR1 MNHEY, CDR2 SVGAGI. The ends lost 8 bases at V and 9 bases at J; junction bases unmatched: 9. The CDR3 DNA sequence: TGTGCCAGCTTGGACAGGGCCCAAATTGAGCAGTTCTTC. Translated: CASLDRAQIEQFF.

This clone turned up a few times. The V gene is TRBV11-3, the J gene TRBJ1-5; the D is unclear. Germline assignment: CDR1 SGHNT and CDR2 YENEEA. Trimming shortened V by 4 bases and J by 3 bases, and 13 bases separated the two germline ends. This CDR3 is 15 amino acids long. The CDR3 sequence: CASSYSSQDNQPQHF. The CDR3, as DNA: TGTGCCAGCAGCTACAGCTCGCAAGACAATCAGCCCCAGCATTTT.

The chain has TRBV29-1 and TRBJ2-5, with 10 bases matching TRBD2. The CDR3 covers 16 residues. The junction had 12 bases not matched to a gene; V was cut back by 3 bases and J by 5 bases. Germline V gene lookup returns CDR1 SQVTM and CDR2 ANQGSEA. CDR3 region: CSVDGLAGAPGETQYF. CDR3 nucleotide sequence: TGCAGCGTTGATGGCCTAGCGGGAGCCCCGGGCGAGACCCAGTACTTC.

V and J are TRBV5-1 and TRBJ1-6, with D possibly matching TRBD1 (5 bases). Germline V gene data show CDR1 as SGHRS and CDR2 as YFSETQ. The CDR3 totals 17 residues. Trimming pared 0 bases from V and 5 bases from J, leaving 15 bases between. DNA for the CDR3: TGCGCCAGCAGCTTGGCTAGGGGCCCCATGGATAATTCACCCCTCCACTTT. It codes for CASSLARGPMDNSPLHF. The full variable domain, its missing parts supplied by reference TRBV5-1 and TRBJ1-6, is KAGVTQTPRYLIKTRGQQVTLSCSPISGHRSVSWYQQTPGQGLQFLFEYFSETQRNKGNFPGRFSGRQFSNSRSEMNVSTLELGDSALYLCASSLARGPMDNSPLHFGNGTRLTVT.

This chain connects TRBV19 to TRBJ2-1, with D tentatively TRBD2 (5 bases). Germline V lookup: CDR1 LNHDA, CDR2 SQIVND (reference sequence). This CDR3 region has 14 residues. Trimming removed 7 bases from V and 6 bases from J, with 16 bases in between. In DNA form, the CDR3 reads TGTGCCAGTACTGTTCACGGGGAAATCAATGAGCAGTTCTTC. It is translated as CASTVHGEINEQFF.

Here the CDR3 reads CSVAPLVGQGETQYF. The CDR3 DNA follows: TGCAGCGTTGCCCCCTTAGTGGGACAGGGAGAGACCCAGTACTTC. The V call is TRBV29-1, the J call TRBJ2-5; 9 nucleotides align to TRBD1. From germline, CDR1 is SQVTM and CDR2 ANQGSEA. Trimming removed 4 bases from V and 4 bases from J; junction bases left unmatched: 10. This CDR3 is 15 amino acids long. Filled out from reference TRBV29-1 and TRBJ2-5, the complete variable domain reads SAVISQKPSRDICQRGTSLTIQCQVDSQVTMMFWYRQQPGQSLTLIATANQGSEATYESGFVIDKFPISRPNLTFSTLTVSNMSPEDSSIYLCSVAPLVGQGETQYFGPGTRLLVL.

The rearrangement joins TRBV7-2 to TRBJ2-1; D is perhaps TRBD2 (5 bases). CDR1 and CDR2 (germline): SGHTA, FQGNSA. Trimming removed 2 bases at V and 7 bases at J, with 15 bases between. The CDR3 extends over 15 amino acids. The CDR3 is CASSLYFSGTNEQFF. In nucleotides, the CDR3 is TGTGCCAGCAGCTTATATTTTTCGGGAACAAATGAGCAGTTCTTC. The full variable domain, its missing parts supplied by reference TRBV7-2 and TRBJ2-1, is GAGVSQSPSNKVTEKGKDVELRCDPISGHTALYWYRQSLGQGLEFLIYFQGNSAPDKSGLPSDRFSAERTGGSVSTLTIQRTQQEDSAVYLCASSLYFSGTNEQFFGPGTRLTVL.

The chain is built from TRBV7-9 and TRBJ1-2; TRBD1 agrees at 8 bases. The length of the CDR3 is 14 residues. Germline V gene sequence: CDR1 SEHNR, CDR2 FQNEAQ (reference sequence). With V trimmed by 0 bases and J by 8 bases, 5 bases remained unmatched. This CDR3 reads CASSLADRVDGYTF. DNA of the CDR3: TGTGCCAGCAGCTTAGCGGACAGGGTTGACGGCTACACCTTC.

The chain recombines TRBV7-9 with TRBJ2-3; weak D call: TRBD2 (5 bases). The germline gives CDR1 SEHNR, CDR2 FQNEAQ (reference sequence). This CDR3 has 15 amino acids. With 3 bases removed from V and 6 bases from J, the gap between germline ends came to 16 bases. The CDR3 reads CASSFVQRSGDTQYF. In DNA form, the CDR3 reads TGTGCCAGCAGCTTTGTCCAGCGTTCGGGGGATACGCAGTATTTT.